The 13 T cell receptor beta chains listed next were all sequenced from one sample in a study of sequential checkpoint blockade in melanoma. Treatment reported: randomized to nivolumab then ipilimumab (arm A) or the reverse (arm B). Assay used: immunoSEQ multiplex PCR; TCRdb lists only in-frame clones, some missing. The sample holds 2,600 or so clones, approximately 20% seen once. The starting material was tumor tissue (inferred from file names), obtained from a patient given nivolumab and ipilimumab in sequence. Receptor source: a human donor with melanoma.

The chain recombines TRBV19 with TRBJ2-1; 10 bases map to TRBD2. Trimming took 6 bases from V and 6 from J; bases not matched to a gene: 8. Germline V gene sequence: CDR1 LNHDA, CDR2 SQIVND (reference sequence). The CDR3 is 15 amino acids. CDR3 protein: CASRPSSGRLNEQFF. The CDR3 nucleotides are TGTGCCAGTAGGCCATCTAGCGGGAGACTCAATGAGCAGTTCTTC.

Judged by abundance, this clone is medium-sized. The chain combines TRBV9 with TRBJ2-2, with D possibly being TRBD1 (6 bases). The CDR3 spans 16 residues. Trimming cost V 4 bases and J 0 bases, with 13 bases left between them. From germline, CDR1 is SGDLS and CDR2 YYNGEE. This CDR3 is CASSTGTLSNTGELFF. The CDR3 DNA reads TGTGCCAGCAGCACTGGGACATTGTCGAACACCGGGGAGCTGTTTTTT.

The chain uses TRBV19 and TRBJ2-5, with a tentative D call TRBD2 (5 bases). This CDR3 has 15 residues. CDR1 is LNHDA and CDR2 is SQIVND in the germline V gene (reference sequence). With 7 bases removed from V and 5 bases from J, the gap between germline ends came to 20 bases. CDR3 in DNA: TGTGCCAGTAACCCTAACGGCGGACCGGGGGAGACCCAGTACTTC. It yields the protein CASNPNGGPGETQYF.

This clone is judged medium-sized (0.01 to 0.1%). At one end, the junction sequence differs from germline, possibly due to a read error. The chain carries TRBV6-8 and TRBJ2-5; TRBD2 might be the D (6 bases). Germline-derived CDR1 and CDR2 are MNHGY and SAAAGT. The CDR3 sequence is 15 residues long. The CDR3 loop reads CAISAGSPGGETQYF. CDR3 in DNA: TGTGCCATCAGTGCGGGGTCACCGGGTGGGGAGACCCAGTACTTC.

This clone showed up just a few times. This sequence joins TRBV30 and TRBJ1-1; D remains ambiguous. Germline lookup yields CDR1 GTSNPN and CDR2 SVGIG (reference sequence). Deletions cut 4 bases from V and 3 bases from J, with 12 bases between. This CDR3 is built from 13 residues. CDR3 DNA sequence: TGTGCCTGGACGAGGCTATTCGACACTGAAGCTTTCTTT. Residues: CAWTRLFDTEAFF.

The J gene is TRBJ1-4, the V gene TRBV11-3; 7 bases are a match to TRBD1. After removal of 3 bases from V and 7 bases from J, the junction contained 5 bases not matched to a gene. Per the germline V gene, CDR1 is SGHNT and CDR2 is YENEEA. CDR3 size: 14 residues. The CDR3, as DNA: TGTGCCAGCAGCTTGGACAGGTGGAGTGAAAAACTGTTTTTT. This sequence encodes CASSLDRWSEKLFF.

This clone was observed a handful of times. The chain links TRBV6-8 to TRBJ2-7; D gene ambiguous. Germline CDR1 reads MNHGY; CDR2 reads SAAAGT. This CDR3 has 14 residues. Trimming shortened V by 10 bases and J by 4 bases, and 20 bases separated the two germline ends. This chain's CDR3 is CAIRNSGWNYEQYF. As DNA, the CDR3 is TGTGCCATCAGGAACAGTGGATGGAATTACGAGCAGTACTTC.

The chain combines TRBV5-1 with TRBJ2-2; D remains ambiguous. This CDR3 spans 15 amino acids. Germline CDR1 is SGHRS and CDR2 is YFSETQ. V lost 2 bases, J lost 6 bases, and 14 bases lay in between. The DNA for the CDR3 is TGCGCCAGCAGCTTTAGACAATCTATTTCCGGGGAGCTGTTTTTT. Translated, it gives CASSFRQSISGELFF.

This clone was picked up a small number of times. V usage is TRBV19 and J usage is TRBJ2-7, with D perhaps matching TRBD2 (6 bases). The CDR3 is 14 amino acids. V gave up 5 bases and J gave up 2 bases, with 13 bases separating them. The germline gives CDR1 LNHDA, CDR2 SQIVND (reference sequence). The CDR3 coding sequence is TGTGCCAGTAGTCGCGGGACGGGTCCCTACGAGCAGTACTTC. Its protein product is CASSRGTGPYEQYF.

The J gene is TRBJ1-2, the V gene TRBV11-3, with 7 bases identical to TRBD1. The CDR3 has 17 residues. CDR1 SGHNT and CDR2 YENEEA come from the germline V gene. Trimming removed 5 bases from V and 0 bases from J; junction bases left unmatched: 12. The CDR3 nucleotides are TGTGCCAGCAGCACAGCATCAGGGGGAAGGACTAACTATGGCTACACCTTC. It is translated as CASSTASGGRTNYGYTF.

The genes are TRBV11-3 and TRBJ2-1, with TRBD1 matching 7 bases. The ends lost 7 bases at V and 7 bases at J; junction bases unmatched: 13. CDR1 and CDR2 from the germline V gene are SGHNT and YENEEA. The CDR3 extends over 15 amino acids. The CDR3 sequence is CASNHLAGGLNEQFF. For the CDR3, the DNA is TGTGCCAGCAACCACCTCGCAGGGGGTTTAAATGAGCAGTTCTTC.

The table lists this clone with a few counts. The rearrangement links TRBV6-8 to TRBJ2-7; maybe TRBD1 (5 bases). The V and J ends lost 6 bases and 2 bases respectively, with 20 bases between them. Germline V gives CDR1 MNHGY, CDR2 SAAAGT. CDR3 size: 16 residues. This CDR3 reads CASSTDPSRDTYEQYF. CDR3 DNA sequence: TGTGCCAGCAGCACCGACCCGTCCAGGGATACCTACGAGCAGTACTTC.

This rearrangement joins TRBV5-1 to TRBJ2-2, with TRBD2 matching over 11 bases. The trim removed 5 bases at V and 8 bases at J, leaving 11 bases unmatched. From germline, CDR1 is SGHRS and CDR2 YFSETQ. CDR3 length: 16 residues. The CDR3 here is CASRSRTSGYGGELFF. CDR3 nucleotides: TGCGCCAGCAGGAGTAGGACTAGCGGGTATGGAGGGGAGCTGTTTTTT. The full variable domain, with the rest looked up from reference TRBV5-1 and TRBJ2-2, is KAGVTQTPRYLIKTRGQQVTLSCSPISGHRSVSWYQQTPGQGLQFLFEYFSETQRNKGNFPGRFSGRQFSNSRSEMNVSTLELGDSALYLCASRSRTSGYGGELFFGEGSRLTVL.